A selection of T cell receptor beta chains follows, all from one sample in a study of PD-L1 blockade in urothelial cancer. TCRdb's copy holds only in-frame clones and misses some; the assay was immunoSEQ multiplex PCR. Here the sample spans some 56,000 clones, 65% to 90% being singletons. The starting material was PBMCs, obtained around atezolizumab (anti-PD-L1) treatment. The receptors originated from a man aged 65-85 years with urothelial cancer. The CDR3 runs from the conserved cysteine through the conserved F or W. Each record gives: V gene, D gene, J gene, clone size, CDR3 protein, CDR3 DNA. D genes are given only for firm matches. Some rows have no size entry. The others give once, few or many, or a class for an expanded clone.

TRBV4-1	TRBD2	TRBJ2-1	-	CASSPSPVGTSGRNEQFF	TGCGCCAGCAGCCCGTCCCCGGTTGGGACTAGCGGGAGGAATGAGCAGTTCTTC
TRBV19	TRBD2	TRBJ2-5	-	CASSLRTSGQETQYF	TGTGCCAGTAGTCTTCGGACTAGCGGACAAGAGACCCAGTACTTC
TRBV2	TRBD2	TRBJ2-7	-	CASSESRLAGYEQYF	TGTGCCAGCAGTGAAAGCAGACTAGCTGGCTACGAGCAGTACTTC
TRBV28	-	TRBJ2-1	-	CASSGTLNEQFF	TGTGCCAGCTCGGGGACACTGAATGAGCAGTTCTTC
TRBV5-4	-	TRBJ1-2	-	CASSLVQQGFGYTF	TGTGCCAGCAGCTTGGTTCAACAGGGTTTCGGCTACACCTTC
TRBV19	TRBD1	TRBJ1-4	-	CASSPRTGTNEKLFF	TGTGCCAGTAGTCCCAGGACAGGGACTAATGAAAAACTGTTTTTT
TRBV5-1	TRBD2	TRBJ2-7	-	CASRSTSGRDEQYF	TGCGCCAGCAGATCTACTAGCGGGAGGGACGAGCAGTACTTC
TRBV6-6	-	TRBJ2-3	-	CASSYGGQHTDTQYF	TGTGCCAGCAGTTACGGCGGCCAACACACAGATACGCAGTATTTT
TRBV5-8	TRBD2	TRBJ2-7	once	CASSLGLAGTYEQYF	TGTGCCAGCAGCTTGGGACTAGCGGGAACCTACGAGCAGTACTTC
TRBV1	-	TRBJ2-1	few	CTSQLLAGDTGNEQFF	TGCACCAGCCAGCTCCTAGCGGGAGATACGGGCAATGAGCAGTTCTTC
TRBV5-1	TRBD1	TRBJ1-1	-	CASSPFTSGTGTGNTEAFF	TGCGCCAGCAGCCCCTTCACATCCGGGACAGGGACCGGGAACACTGAAGCTTTCTTT
TRBV1	-	TRBJ1-1	-	CTSRHDRVCTEAFF	TGCACCAGCAGGCACGACAGGGTATGCACTGAAGCTTTCTTT
TRBV6-1	-	TRBJ1-1	once	CASSGYRANTEAFF	TGTGCCAGCAGTGGGTACAGAGCTAACACTGAAGCTTTCTTT
TRBV5-4	TRBD2	TRBJ2-7	-	CASSSGGRYEQYF	TGTGCCAGCAGCTCCGGCGGGAGATACGAGCAGTACTTC
TRBV18	TRBD1	TRBJ2-1	-	CASSPPLQGKGNEQFF	TGTGCCAGCTCACCACCGTTACAGGGGAAGGGCAATGAGCAGTTCTTC
TRBV29-1	TRBD2	TRBJ2-1	once	CSVGASGSNDEQFF	TGCAGCGTTGGGGCTAGCGGGAGTAACGATGAGCAGTTCTTC
TRBV2	TRBD1	TRBJ1-2	-	CASILDRGAGYTF	TGTGCCAGCATCCTAGACAGGGGTGCTGGCTACACCTTC
TRBV10-3	TRBD1	TRBJ1-2	-	CAISEGQGSNYGYTF	TGTGCCATCAGTGAGGGACAGGGGAGTAACTATGGCTACACCTTC
TRBV27	TRBD1	TRBJ2-7	once	CASRPRDRGWQYF	TGTGCCAGCAGACCCCGGGACAGGGGATGGCAGTACTTC
TRBV11-2	-	TRBJ2-2	-	CASSLQGTGELFF	TGTGCCAGCAGCTTACAGGGCACCGGGGAGCTGTTTTTT
TRBV19	TRBD1	TRBJ1-4	-	CASSIEDRGGEKLFF	TGTGCCAGTAGTATAGAGGACAGGGGAGGAGAAAAACTGTTTTTT